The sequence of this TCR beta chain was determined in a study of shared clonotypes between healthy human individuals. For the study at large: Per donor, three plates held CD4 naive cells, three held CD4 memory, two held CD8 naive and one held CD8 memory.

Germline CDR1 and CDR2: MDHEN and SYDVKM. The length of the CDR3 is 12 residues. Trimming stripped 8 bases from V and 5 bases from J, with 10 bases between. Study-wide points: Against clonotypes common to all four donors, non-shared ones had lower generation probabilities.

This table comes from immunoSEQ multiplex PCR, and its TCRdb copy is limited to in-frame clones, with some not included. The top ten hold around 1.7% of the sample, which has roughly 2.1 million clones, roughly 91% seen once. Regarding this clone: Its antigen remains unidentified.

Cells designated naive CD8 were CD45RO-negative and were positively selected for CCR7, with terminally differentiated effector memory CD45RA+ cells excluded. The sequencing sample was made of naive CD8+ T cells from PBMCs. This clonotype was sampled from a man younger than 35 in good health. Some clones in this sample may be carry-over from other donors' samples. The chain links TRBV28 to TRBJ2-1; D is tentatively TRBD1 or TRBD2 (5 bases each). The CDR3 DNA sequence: TGTGCCAGCGGGGACCGAAACAATGAGCAGTTCTTC. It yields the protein CASGDRNNEQFF.